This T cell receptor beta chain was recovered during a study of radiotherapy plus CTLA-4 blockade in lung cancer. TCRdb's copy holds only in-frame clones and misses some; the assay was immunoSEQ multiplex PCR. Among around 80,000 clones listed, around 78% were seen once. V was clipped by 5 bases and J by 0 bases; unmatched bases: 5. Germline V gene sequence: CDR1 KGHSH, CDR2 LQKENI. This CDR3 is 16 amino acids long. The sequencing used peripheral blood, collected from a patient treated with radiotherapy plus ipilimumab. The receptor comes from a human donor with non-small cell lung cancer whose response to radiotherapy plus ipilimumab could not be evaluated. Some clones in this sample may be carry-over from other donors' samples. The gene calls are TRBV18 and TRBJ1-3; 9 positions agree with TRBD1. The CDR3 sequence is CASSGTGLSSGNTIYF. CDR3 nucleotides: TGTGCCAGCTCAGGGACAGGGCTGAGCTCTGGAAACACCATATATTTT.